This T cell receptor (beta chain) originates from a study of graft-versus-host responses after intestinal transplantation. Study-wide findings and caveats: Within the allografts of patients who had graft-donor T cell macrochimerism, graft-versus-host to host-versus-graft clonal ratios were high. Some GvH clones appeared in ileal mucosa or blood before recipient bone marrow.

The assay was immunoSEQ multiplex PCR, and TCRdb's table has in-frame clones only and misses some. The data contain 75,000 to 100,000 clones, more than 85% of them singletons. The CDR3 is made up of 11 amino acids. The V gene's germline CDR1 is DFQATT and CDR2 SNEGSKA (reference sequence). Trimming stripped 6 bases from V and 7 bases from J, with 10 bases between. Concerning this clone itself: The antigen is unknown.

Here the sequenced sample was unstimulated CD4+ T cells sorted from spleen or lymph node cells, taken before intestinal transplant. The sequence came from a human donor who received an intestinal transplant. The V call is TRBV20-1, the J call TRBJ2-1; possible D gene TRBD1, 5 bases. The CDR3 is CSAPYRNEQFF. The CDR3, as DNA: TGCAGTGCCCCTTACAGGAATGAGCAGTTCTTC.